This TCR beta chain was identified during a study of response to subunit inactivated influenza vaccine. TCRdb independently ran MiXCR on the RT-PCR reads; one entry per CDR3 protein. The repertoire holds about 540,000 distinct CDR3 sequences, with roughly 25% as singletons. Germline V gene lookup returns CDR1 LNHNV and CDR2 YYDKDF (reference sequence). The CDR3 length is 14 residues. Trimming left V 3 bases short and J 10 bases short, with 16 bases between. The table lists this clonotype with a few counts. Another study also made use of these data, one on T cells expressing NK-cell markers. That paper notes: UMIs were included in TCR beta cDNA generated by 5'RACE template switching. Investigators obtained TCR beta repertoires from sorted CD3+CD56+NKG2C+, CD3+CD56+NKG2C- and CD3+CD56-NKG2C+ T cells. Clarity on HCMV specificity was lacking for the expanded NKG2C+ T cell clones.

Here the sequenced sample was CD4+ T cells sorted from PBMCs, taken 11 to 12 days after vaccination. The sequence derives from a man aged 50-59 years who received an inactivated influenza vaccine. The chain uses TRBV15 and TRBJ2-1; TRBD1 might be the D (6 bases). The CDR3 region is CATSRGQQGKEQFF. Here the CDR3 DNA reads TGTGCCACCAGCAGGGGTCAACAGGGAAAGGAGCAGTTCTTC.